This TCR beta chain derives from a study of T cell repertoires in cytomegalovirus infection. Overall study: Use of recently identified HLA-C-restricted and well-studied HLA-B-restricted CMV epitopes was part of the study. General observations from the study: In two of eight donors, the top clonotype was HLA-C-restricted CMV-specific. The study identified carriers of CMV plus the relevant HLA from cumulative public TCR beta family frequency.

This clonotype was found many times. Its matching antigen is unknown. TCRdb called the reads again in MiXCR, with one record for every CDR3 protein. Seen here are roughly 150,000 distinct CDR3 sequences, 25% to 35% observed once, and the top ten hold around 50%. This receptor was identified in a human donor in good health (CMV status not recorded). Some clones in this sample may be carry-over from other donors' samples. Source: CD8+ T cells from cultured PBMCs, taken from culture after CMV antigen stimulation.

CDR3 amino acids: CASSLALSYEQYF. The DNA for the CDR3 is TGTGCCAGCAGCTTAGCGCTGTCCTACGAGCAGTACTTC. V gene TRBV7-9 combines with J gene TRBJ2-7, with no clear D. The V end lost 0 bases, the J end lost 1 base, and 4 bases lay between the germline ends. The CDR3 covers 13 residues. In germline, CDR1 is SEHNR, CDR2 FQNEAQ (reference sequence).